The clone carrying this TCR beta chain occurred many times. Its specificity is not known. The data were obtained in a study of T cell responses to AZD1222 COVID-19 vaccine. Study-wide points: Close to half of spike-specific TCRs reportedly recognize unmutated variant regions. The repertoires were collected only after the peak T cell response.

Measured with immunoSEQ multiplex PCR; TCRdb has only the in-frame clones, and not every one. The data contain more than 90,000 clones, about four fifths of them singletons. The CDR3 sequence is 15 residues long. Germline-derived CDR1 and CDR2 are SNHLY and FYNNEI. V shed 2 bases and J shed 2 bases, with 11 bases lying between them. The TCR originated in an adult in good health. This chain uses TRBV2 with TRBJ2-3, with no clear D. The sequenced sample was peripheral blood, obtained on day 0 of AZD1222 vaccination. The CDR3 DNA follows: TGTGCCAGCAGTGAAATTAGTGTAATCACAGATACGCAGTATTTT. Its translation is CASSEISVITDTQYF.